What follows are 22 T cell receptor beta chains derived from one specimen sequenced in a study of monozygotic twins with inflammatory bowel disease. TCRdb reanalyzed the 5' RACE reads, giving one entry per CDR3 protein sequence and no DNA. Here the sample table reports about 160,000 distinct CDR3 sequences. Specimen: blood. These receptors came from a human donor with ulcerative colitis or Crohn's disease, or a healthy co-twin of an affected twin (not recorded which).

The chain carries TRBV20-1 and TRBJ2-1; with no DNA, the TCRdb D assignment of TRBD1 cannot be verified. The CDR3 is 12 amino acids. Germline V gene lookup returns CDR1 DFQATT and CDR2 SNEGSKA (reference sequence). The CDR3 here is CSAQGQGNEQFF.

The gene calls are TRBV19 and TRBJ2-7; TCRdb reports TRBD1, a call that lacks DNA to check it against. The germline V gene has CDR1 LNHDA and CDR2 SQIVND (reference sequence). The CDR3 length is 13 residues. The CDR3 sequence is CASSIAGQYEQYF.

This rearrangement joins TRBV4-3 to TRBJ1-1; TCRdb calls TRBD1, which cannot be checked without DNA. Germline assignment: CDR1 LGHNA and CDR2 YSLEER. This CDR3 is built from 16 residues. CDR3: CASSQDWTVGNTEAFF.

The J gene is TRBJ1-1, the V gene TRBV6-2 or TRBV6-3. From germline, CDR1 is MNHEY and CDR2 SVGEGT. The CDR3 is 16 amino acids. The CDR3 spells CASSYSQGRVNTKAFF.

V is TRBV12-3 or TRBV12-4 and J is TRBJ2-5; TCRdb selects TRBD1, and the lack of DNA leaves this call unchecked. The CDR3 loop spans 14 amino acids. The CDR3 loop reads CASSLGADQETQYF.

The chain employs TRBV20-1 and TRBJ2-3; lacking DNA, the TRBD1 call made by TCRdb goes unchecked. CDR3 length: 12 residues. Germline assignment: CDR1 DFQATT and CDR2 SNEGSKA (reference sequence). The CDR3 loop reads CSPNDGGDTQYF.

The CDR3: CASSPGTGTGPYEQYF. The chain links TRBV12-3 or TRBV12-4 to TRBJ2-7; TCRdb lists TRBD1, though no DNA is available to test this call. CDR3 length: 16 amino acids.

V usage is TRBV20-1 and J usage is TRBJ2-2. Germline V lookup: CDR1 DFQATT, CDR2 SNEGSKA (reference sequence). The CDR3 loop spans 16 amino acids. CDR3 amino acids: CSARDIRGPNTGELFF.

The rearrangement joins TRBV11-2 to TRBJ2-1; the TRBD2 assignment by TCRdb is unverifiable without DNA. Germline V gene lookup returns CDR1 SGHAT and CDR2 FQNNGV. This CDR3 is 13 amino acids long. The CDR3 here is CASTGLMGNEQFF.

The chain uses TRBV7-2 and TRBJ2-1; TCRdb reports TRBD1, a call that lacks DNA to check it against. This CDR3 spans 15 amino acids. Germline V lookup: CDR1 SGHTA, CDR2 FQGNSA. This chain's CDR3 is CASSPGTVSNNEQFF.

The rearrangement links TRBV5-1 to TRBJ2-3; the TCRdb call, TRBD1, lacks DNA for checking. Germline lookup yields CDR1 SGHRS and CDR2 YFSETQ. The CDR3 has 15 amino acids. CDR3 in amino acids: CASSQGYRASDTQYF.

V usage is TRBV27 and J usage is TRBJ1-5. This CDR3 is built from 14 residues. Per germline, CDR1 MNHEY and CDR2 SMNVEV (reference sequence). The CDR3 loop is CASSATVWFQPQHF.

The J gene is TRBJ1-2, the V gene TRBV7-9; TCRdb's D gene call, TRBD1, goes unchecked for lack of DNA. Germline CDR1 reads SEHNR; CDR2 reads FQNEAQ (reference sequence). The CDR3 runs 17 residues. The CDR3 spells CASSLPGQRGLHYGYTF.

This chain connects TRBV15 to TRBJ2-7; TCRdb gives TRBD1 as the D gene, but with no DNA this cannot be confirmed. The CDR3 covers 15 residues. CDR1 and CDR2 from the germline V gene are LNHNV and YYDKDF (reference sequence). CDR3 amino acids: CATSRDQGASLEQYF.

This chain uses TRBV11-1 with TRBJ2-2; TCRdb's assignment of TRBD2 cannot be checked, as there is no DNA. The CDR3 length is 18 residues. Germline values: CDR1 SGHAT, CDR2 FQDESV (reference sequence). The CDR3 loop is CASSYGLAGGPDTGELFF.

The chain links TRBV5-1 to TRBJ2-3; there is no DNA to check the TCRdb D call of TRBD1. The CDR3 extends over 14 amino acids. Germline V gene sequence: CDR1 SGHRS, CDR2 YFSETQ. The CDR3 reads CASSRDSSTDTQYF.

This sequence joins TRBV6-2 or TRBV6-3 and TRBJ1-1. Per the germline V gene, CDR1 is MNHEY and CDR2 is SVGEGT. CDR3 length: 14 residues. The CDR3 sequence: CASSYFDTYLGAFF.

This chain uses TRBV5-1 with TRBJ2-2; TCRdb returns TRBD2, unconfirmable since there is no DNA. CDR3 size: 17 residues. Germline values: CDR1 SGHRS, CDR2 YFSETQ. The chain's CDR3 is CASRREVDIPNTGELFF.

This chain links TRBV20-1 with TRBJ2-7; TCRdb indicates TRBD1, and absent DNA this call remains unverified. The CDR3 runs to 14 residues. Germline V gives CDR1 DFQATT, CDR2 SNEGSKA (reference sequence). CDR3: CSAASGQGGHEQYF.

The CDR3 loop is CASSLTLGTGELFF. This chain uses TRBV5-6 with TRBJ2-2. Per germline, CDR1 SGHDT and CDR2 YYEEEE. The CDR3 consists of 14 residues.

The chain couples TRBV29-1 to TRBJ2-5; TCRdb returns TRBD2, unconfirmable since there is no DNA. CDR1 is SQVTM, CDR2 ANQGSEA, per germline. The CDR3 contains 17 residues. This chain's CDR3 is CSVGSWIAGAIEETQYF.

V usage is TRBV28 and J usage is TRBJ2-7. The V gene's germline CDR1 is MDHEN and CDR2 SYDVKM. This CDR3 has 14 amino acids. Here the CDR3 reads CASSLYQVSYEQYF.